One and the same sample provided the 18 T cell receptor beta chains below, sequenced in a study of Graves' ophthalmopathy and Graves' hyperthyroidism. Amplification from RNA transcripts yielded the TCR beta CDR3 regions. The workflow started with a first-round RT-PCR run with HTBI primers and then moved on to a second-round multiplex PCR. Each CDR3 protein is one row after TCRdb ran MiXCR on the multiplex PCR reads. The data hold some 380,000 distinct CDR3 sequences, with 15% to 19% observed a single time. Sequencing was carried out using peripheral blood. The receptors derive from a woman younger than 30 with stable Graves' hyperthyroidism.

In its sample, this clonotype was seen many times. The chain employs TRBV6-1 and TRBJ1-1; no reliable D call. The V gene lost 2 bases and the J gene lost 0 bases, with 4 bases spanning the gap. The CDR3 has 13 amino acids. The germline CDR1 and CDR2 sequences are MNHNS and SASEGT. CDR3 amino acids: CASSESLNTEAFF. In DNA form, the CDR3 reads TGTGCCAGCAGTGAAAGCCTGAACACTGAAGCTTTCTTT.

As to this clonotype: As the CDR3 is not closed by the conserved phenylalanine or tryptophan, this likely results from a read error. V and J are TRBV7-2 and TRBJ1-3; D remains ambiguous. Trimming removed 4 bases from V and 0 bases from J, with 10 bases in between. Germline V gene sequence: CDR1 SGHTA, CDR2 FQGNSA. The CDR3 is made up of 15 amino acids. The CDR3 is CASSSAFSSGNTIYV. CDR3 bases: TGTGCCAGCAGCTCAGCGTTCAGCTCTGGAAACACCATATATGTT.

This clonotype was recorded a few times. This sequence joins TRBV3-1 and TRBJ1-3, with 8 nucleotides matching TRBD1. The CDR3 has 15 residues. Germline values: CDR1 LGHDT, CDR2 YNNKEL (reference sequence). Trimming at V came to 4 bases and at J to 4 bases, leaving 6 bases not matched to a gene. The CDR3 region has the DNA TGTGCCAGCAGCCTCGGACAGGGTAGCGGAAACACCATATATTTT. This encodes CASSLGQGSGNTIYF.

The chain is built from TRBV12-3 or TRBV12-4 and TRBJ2-7; TRBD2 might be the D (6 bases). The CDR3 length is 13 residues. V lost 5 bases to trimming and J lost 3 bases, with 11 bases between them. CDR3 bases: TGTGCCAGCAGTCTCCGGGACTTCTACGAGCAGTACGTC. It codes for CASSLRDFYEQYV.

This clonotype was seen only a few times. The gene calls are TRBV5-1 and TRBJ2-5; 8 nucleotides align to TRBD2. V lost 1 base to trimming and J lost 5 bases; unmatched junction nucleotides: 7. The CDR3 contains 15 residues. Germline V gene data show CDR1 as SGHRS and CDR2 as YFSETQ. The CDR3 DNA follows: TGCGCCAGCAGCTTGCCTCTACTAGCGGCGGAGACCCAGTACTTC. Translation: CASSLPLLAAETQYF.

The chain recombines TRBV19 with TRBJ1-2; TRBD1 matches 7 bases. V was clipped by 9 bases and J by 12 bases; unmatched bases: 19. This CDR3 spans 14 amino acids. Germline CDR1 LNHDA, CDR2 SQIVND (reference sequence). This CDR3 is CASAPSRGISGNTF. DNA for the CDR3: TGTGCCAGCGCCCCCAGCAGGGGGATAAGCGGCAACACCTTC.

The table lists this clonotype with many counts. One end of the junction does not line up with germline, which may come from a read error. This chain joins TRBV7-2 and TRBJ2-5; D may correspond to TRBD1 or TRBD2 (6 bases each). The CDR3 covers 13 residues. The germline V gene has CDR1 SGHTA and CDR2 FQGNSA. In DNA form, the CDR3 reads TGTGCCAGCAGATTAGGGGGGCGAGAGACCCAGTACTTC. Residues: CASRLGGRETQYF. The complete variable domain, with remaining parts taken from reference TRBV7-2 and TRBJ2-5, reads GAGVSQSPSNKVTEKGKDVELRCDPISGHTALYWYRQSLGQGLEFLIYFQGNSAPDKSGLPSDRFSAERTGGSVSTLTIQRTQQEDSAVYLCASRLGGRETQYFGPGTRLLVL.

This clonotype was observed at least ten times. The rearrangement links TRBV12-3 or TRBV12-4 to TRBJ2-7; possible D gene TRBD2, 5 bases. The V and J ends lost 5 bases and 3 bases respectively, with 11 bases between them. CDR3 length: 13 amino acids. The CDR3 region is CASSGPGSYEQYF. The CDR3 region has the DNA TGTGCCAGCAGTGGCCCGGGGAGCTACGAGCAGTACTTC.

This clonotype was recorded many times. CDR3 loop: CASGDNSYEQYF. CDR3 DNA sequence: TGTGCCAGCGGTGACAACTCCTACGAGCAGTACTTC. The rearrangement uses TRBV12-3 or TRBV12-4 and TRBJ2-7; D not resolved. Trimming shortened V by 8 bases and J by 0 bases, and 8 bases separated the two germline ends. The CDR3 length is 12 residues.

This clonotype was seen a few times. J is TRBJ2-2 and V is TRBV11-2; 9 nucleotides match TRBD2. V was pared by 0 bases and J by 6 bases, with 5 bases of the junction left unmatched. From germline, CDR1 is SGHAT and CDR2 FQNNGV. This CDR3 has 16 amino acids. CDR3 region: CASSLDWPSGAGELFF. The CDR3, as DNA: TGTGCCAGCAGCTTAGATTGGCCTAGCGGGGCCGGGGAGCTGTTTTTT.

V and J are TRBV12-3 or TRBV12-4 and TRBJ2-2; a possible D gene is TRBD1 (6 bases). Trimming removed 2 bases from V and 7 bases from J, with 20 bases in between. The CDR3 has 17 amino acids. This chain's CDR3 is CASSLRGTRSRGGELFF. The CDR3 DNA is TGTGCCAGCAGTTTAAGGGGGACCAGGTCAAGAGGCGGGGAGCTGTTTTTT.

This clonotype was seen ten or more times. The J gene is TRBJ1-2, the V gene TRBV19; 7 bases line up with TRBD1. With 1 base clipped from V and 8 bases from J, the junction kept 10 bases outside the gene matches. The germline CDR1 and CDR2 sequences are LNHDA and SQIVND (reference sequence). CDR3 length: 15 amino acids. The DNA for the CDR3 is TGTGCCAGTAGTATAGGCCCTTCAGGGGGGGAAGGCTACACCTTC. It is translated as CASSIGPSGGEGYTF.

Note on this clonotype: A read error is possible here, since a much larger clone lies one base away. The chain is built from TRBV6-2 or TRBV6-3 and TRBJ2-7; D perhaps matches TRBD1 (5 bases). V was pared by 5 bases and J by 3 bases, with 20 bases between. This CDR3 region has 16 residues. The germline V gene encodes CDR1 MNHEY and CDR2 SVGEGT. This CDR3 is CASSKIPRHGHYEQYF. CDR3 nucleotides: TGTGCCAGCAGTAAGATCCCCCGACACGGACACTACGAGCAGTACTTC.

V gene TRBV6-1 combines with J gene TRBJ1-5, with a weak D call TRBD1 (6 bases). Trimming shortened V by 2 bases and J by 1 base, and 12 bases separated the two germline ends. Germline V CDR1 and CDR2: MNHNS, SASEGT. The CDR3 is 16 residues long. The CDR3 DNA reads TGTGCCAGCAGTGAAAGGGGGGGCGCGAGCAATCAGCCCCAGCATTTT. Translation: CASSERGGASNQPQHF.

In its sample, this clonotype was seen many times. V usage is TRBV24-1 and J usage is TRBJ1-2; D possibly corresponds to TRBD1 (6 bases). CDR1 and CDR2 (germline): KGHDR, SFDVKD. There are 11 residues in the CDR3. Between the trimmed V and J ends, which lost 7 bases and 8 bases, there was a span of 10 bases. CDR3 DNA sequence: TGTGCCACCAGACAGGGAAAGGGCTACACCTTC. It codes for CATRQGKGYTF.

The J gene is TRBJ2-5, the V gene TRBV12-5, with a possible D match to TRBD2 (6 bases). CDR1 is LGHNT, CDR2 FRNRAP, per germline. Trimming stripped 7 bases from V and 3 bases from J, with 12 bases between. The CDR3 is 13 amino acids. This CDR3 is CASVRWGEETQYF. CDR3 coding DNA: TGTGCTAGTGTCAGGTGGGGGGAAGAGACCCAGTACTTC.

This clonotype was detected ten times or more. V gene TRBV6-2 or TRBV6-3 combines with J gene TRBJ1-2; 10 nucleotides match TRBD1. The CDR3 consists of 13 residues. Trimming at V came to 6 bases and at J to 8 bases, leaving 6 bases not matched to a gene. Germline V gene data show CDR1 as MNHEY and CDR2 as SVGEGT. CDR3 sequence: CASRVDRGRGYTF. DNA of the CDR3: TGTGCCAGCAGGGTCGACAGGGGGCGCGGCTACACCTTC.

In DNA, the CDR3 is TGTGCCAGCAGCCCCCAGGGAGGCGGCACTGAAGCTTTCTTT. Translated: CASSPQGGGTEAFF. The genes are TRBV7-3 and TRBJ1-1; maybe TRBD1 (5 bases). The V end lost 5 bases, the J end lost 4 bases, and 14 bases lay between the germline ends. CDR1 and CDR2 (germline): SGHTA, FQGTGA. This CDR3 has 14 residues. Looking up the rest from reference TRBV7-3 and TRBJ1-1 gives the full variable domain: GAGVSQTPSNKVTEKGKYVELRCDPISGHTALYWYRQSLGQGPEFLIYFQGTGAADDSGLPNDRFFAVRPEGSVSTLKIQRTERGDSAVYLCASSPQGGGTEAFFGQGTRLTVV.